This T cell receptor beta chain appears in the sequencing data of a study of blood T cell repertoires in COVID-19. Study context: The United States, Italy and Spain supplied acute and convalescent COVID-19 samples. T cells, B-cell-depleted T cells, or PBMCs supplied cDNA or gDNA.

How the authors handled the data: Estimated nucleated cell counts came from reference gene primer amplification. Profiled with immunoSEQ multiplex PCR; TCRdb holds only in-frame clones, not every one. The DNA was the basis for D and trimming; V, J and clone size are from that table. The sample holds roughly 140,000 clones, 84% seen once. The CDR3 runs to 16 residues. Looked up from germline, CDR1 is SGHAT and CDR2 is FQDESV (reference sequence). The V and J ends lost 6 bases and 0 bases respectively, with 14 bases between them. This TCR was recovered from a human donor in a cohort sampled during active COVID-19. Source material: peripheral blood. The rearrangement links TRBV11-1 to TRBJ1-4, with a tentative D call TRBD1 (5 bases). DNA of the CDR3: TGTGCCAGCAGTCCAACGACAGCCTCAACTAATGAAAAACTGTTTTTT. This codes for CASSPTTASTNEKLFF.